The T cell receptor (beta chain) described here comes from a study of blood T cell repertoires in COVID-19. Study summary: Specimens from acute and convalescent COVID-19 originated in the United States, Italy and Spain. PBMCs, B-cell-depleted T cells, or T cells were the source of the cDNA or gDNA that made up the material.

This CDR3 has 13 residues. Germline loops: CDR1 SGHVS, CDR2 FQNEAQ. Trimming shortened V by 0 bases and J by 8 bases, and 5 bases separated the two germline ends. Original methodology: Scientists estimated how many nucleated cells there were by amplifying reference gene primers. Here immunoSEQ multiplex PCR was the method, and the copy in TCRdb shows in-frame clones only, minus some. The V and J calls and the clone size are those of that table, but D and trimming were determined from the DNA. Here the sample spans about 100,000 clones, around 92% being singletons. Sequences were obtained from peripheral blood. The rearrangement joins TRBV7-8 to TRBJ1-6; the D is unclear. This receptor was identified in a man aged 45-65 years with active COVID-19. The CDR3 loop reads CASSLARDSPLHF. CDR3 DNA sequence: TGTGCCAGCAGCTTAGCGCGGGATTCACCCCTCCACTTT.